The rows below give T cell receptor beta chains drawn from one sample of a study of response to subunit inactivated influenza vaccine. One entry per CDR3 protein, called by TCRdb with MiXCR from the RT-PCR reads. Of 550,000 to 800,000 distinct CDR3 sequences listed, 15% to 18% are singletons. Sequencing was performed on PBMCs from blood, taken roughly 12 days after vaccination. All receptors come from a man aged 50-60 years who received an inactivated influenza vaccine. The conserved cysteine and the conserved F or W are not part of the CDR3 here. Not all rows give a size; the values are once, few, many and, for expanded clones, a class.

cdr3_aa | j_call | clone_size | v_call | cdr3_length
ASSPWTGSDNEQY | TRBJ2-7 | . | TRBV11-2 | 13
ASSQGRDLTYEQY | TRBJ2-7 | . | TRBV14 | 13
ASSYGQATYNEQF | TRBJ2-1 | many | TRBV12-3/TRBV12-4 | 13
ASRRPGTSGFTGELF | TRBJ2-2 | few | TRBV28 | 15
ASTFRGTRNTGELF | TRBJ2-2 | few | TRBV6-1 | 14
ASSKGGGPSSYNEQF | TRBJ2-1 | few | TRBV9 | 15
ASRGPSGELF | TRBJ2-2 | . | TRBV7-2 | 10
ASTQGRATEAF | TRBJ1-1 | . | TRBV6-2/TRBV6-3 | 11
ATSRGARVDSTDTQY | TRBJ2-3 | . | TRBV15 | 15
ASRTWDSQETQY | TRBJ2-5 | . | TRBV7-2 | 12
ASSNPGSGANVLT | TRBJ2-6 | few | TRBV5-1 | 13
ASFPARGTEAF | TRBJ1-1 | . | TRBV6-1 | 11
ASSFVGVDTDTQY | TRBJ2-3 | many | TRBV12-3/TRBV12-4 | 13
ASRSYPGQGHNEQF | TRBJ2-1 | few | TRBV28 | 14
ASSPTGGDYGYT | TRBJ1-2 | . | TRBV7-2 | 12
ASSEELAVTYNEQF | TRBJ2-1 | . | TRBV2 | 14
ASRLVGGEQY | TRBJ2-7 | . | TRBV7-9 | 10
ASSFALAGGPVEQF | TRBJ2-1 | . | TRBV5-4 | 14
ASSLVSGGDYGYT | TRBJ1-2 | . | TRBV7-2 | 13
ASMLLSGGLQY | TRBJ2-4 | few | TRBV12-3/TRBV12-4 | 11
ASSLWTEQETQY | TRBJ2-5 | . | TRBV12-3/TRBV12-4 | 12
SARRSTDTQY | TRBJ2-3 | few | TRBV20-1 | 10
SVVLGTGSYEQY | TRBJ2-7 | once | TRBV29-1 | 12
AISESTASGTRSYNEQF | TRBJ2-1 | . | TRBV10-3 | 17
SAPYFGGASYEQY | TRBJ2-7 | . | TRBV20-1 | 13
ASSLWREDSNEQF | TRBJ2-1 | few | TRBV11-2 | 13
ASSYKEYYNEQF | TRBJ2-1 | . | TRBV6-5 | 12
ASSNRMGLIQETQY | TRBJ2-5 | . | TRBV7-8 | 14
AISGAETYEQY | TRBJ2-7 | . | TRBV10-3 | 11
ASSDRDREY | TRBJ2-5 | few | TRBV25-1 | 9
SADGNYNEQF | TRBJ2-1 | . | TRBV20-1 | 10
ASRSLWETQY | TRBJ2-5 | few | TRBV12-2 | 10
ASSYQTSSETQY | TRBJ2-5 | . | TRBV7-2 | 12
ATSRGTESHQPQH | TRBJ1-5 | . | TRBV15 | 13
ASSFINSGNYNEQF | TRBJ2-1 | . | TRBV5-6 | 14
SAFSSGHDYEQY | TRBJ2-7 | many | TRBV20-1 | 12
SVQTGASYEQY | TRBJ2-7 | many | TRBV29-1 | 11
STAGQTYNEQF | TRBJ2-1 | . | TRBV20-1 | 11
ASSLVAGGRNEQF | TRBJ2-1 | . | TRBV7-2 | 13
SANSGQSSYNEQF | TRBJ2-1 | . | TRBV20-1 | 13
ASSQGSRDRGSYEQY | TRBJ2-7 | many | TRBV3-1 | 15